What follows are 25 T cell receptor beta chains derived from one specimen sequenced in a study of CD8 T cells in ankylosing spondylitis. TCRdb called the 5' RACE reads again in MiXCR, with one record for every CDR3 protein. The data show roughly 13,000 distinct CDR3 sequences, over 2.5% seen once. Sequenced: blood, either unsorted or a sorted T cell fraction (not recorded which). These receptors all come from a male donor with ankylosing spondylitis or in good health (not recorded which).

This clonotype has at least ten counts. The chain couples TRBV9 to TRBJ2-1, with 8 bases lining up with TRBD1. The CDR3 length is 16 residues. The trim removed 4 bases at V and 9 bases at J, leaving 15 bases unmatched. Germline V CDR1 and CDR2: SGDLS, YYNGEE. The CDR3 sequence: CASSSIPGRGLGEQFF. In DNA form, the CDR3 reads TGTGCCAGCAGCTCAATCCCGGGCAGGGGGCTTGGTGAGCAGTTCTTC.

This clonotype was detected ten times or more. This chain uses TRBV9 with TRBJ2-3; 8 nucleotides align to TRBD2. CDR1 SGDLS and CDR2 YYNGEE come from the germline V gene. CDR3 length equals 16 residues. J was trimmed by 5 bases and V by 0 bases; bases with no gene match: 8. The CDR3 DNA follows: TGTGCCAGCAGCGTAGTTCCAGCGGGGGTAGGAGATACGCAGTATTTT. This translates into CASSVVPAGVGDTQYF.

This clonotype was counted ten times or more. The chain joins TRBV9 to TRBJ1-1, with D possibly matching TRBD1 (5 bases). The CDR3 has 15 residues. CDR1 is SGDLS, CDR2 YYNGEE, per germline. V lost 0 bases and J 4 bases, leaving 13 bases between the germline ends. This CDR3 is CASSVDGFGATEAFF. CDR3 bases: TGTGCCAGCAGCGTAGATGGGTTCGGGGCCACTGAAGCTTTCTTT.

This clonotype was picked up many times. The V and J genes are TRBV9 and TRBJ2-5; D is possibly TRBD1 (5 bases). Deletions cut 3 bases from V and 2 bases from J, with 8 bases between. This CDR3 spans 13 amino acids. Looked up from germline, CDR1 is SGDLS and CDR2 is YYNGEE. The CDR3 loop reads CASSAQVQETQYF. The CDR3 nucleotides are TGTGCCAGCAGCGCACAGGTTCAAGAGACCCAGTACTTC.

This clonotype was seen many times. This chain links TRBV9 with TRBJ1-5, with 9 positions matching TRBD1. V was clipped by 0 bases and J by 2 bases; unmatched bases: 0. CDR3 size: 15 residues. Germline V lookup: CDR1 SGDLS, CDR2 YYNGEE. The CDR3 spells CASSVGTGGNQPQHF. The DNA of the CDR3 is TGTGCCAGCAGCGTAGGGACAGGGGGCAATCAGCCCCAGCATTTT. Looking up the rest from reference TRBV9 and TRBJ1-5 gives the full variable domain: DSGVTQTPKHLITATGQRVTLRCSPRSGDLSVYWYQQSLDQGLQFLIQYYNGEERAKGNILERFSAQQFPDLHSELNLSSLELGDSALYFCASSVGTGGNQPQHFGDGTRLSIL.

This clonotype was counted ten times or more. The genes are TRBV9 and TRBJ1-6; the D gene is possibly TRBD1 (5 bases). This CDR3 is built from 14 residues. Trimming shortened V by 3 bases and J by 6 bases, and 10 bases separated the two germline ends. CDR1 SGDLS and CDR2 YYNGEE come from the germline V gene. The CDR3: CASSGGVFNSPLHF. The DNA of the CDR3 is TGTGCCAGCAGCGGGGGGGTATTTAATTCACCCCTCCACTTT.

By share, this clonotype ranks as medium-sized (0.01 to 0.1%). The V and J genes are TRBV9 and TRBJ2-2, with D uncertain. Germline V gene lookup returns CDR1 SGDLS and CDR2 YYNGEE. This CDR3 spans 15 amino acids. Trimming removed 2 bases at V and 0 bases at J, with 8 bases between. In DNA form, the CDR3 reads TGTGCCAGCAGCGTGGGCAGCCCGAACACCGGGGAGCTGTTTTTT. This codes for CASSVGSPNTGELFF.

This clonotype is judged medium-sized. The chain recombines TRBV9 with TRBJ1-1; tentative D call: TRBD1 (5 bases). With 0 bases removed from V and 6 bases from J, the gap between germline ends came to 12 bases. Germline V gene lookup returns CDR1 SGDLS and CDR2 YYNGEE. This CDR3 is 14 amino acids long. This CDR3 is CASSVDGRGAEAFF. The CDR3 coding sequence is TGTGCCAGCAGCGTAGATGGTCGGGGGGCTGAAGCTTTCTTT.

This clonotype was observed many times. The chain has TRBV9 and TRBJ2-1, with unresolved D. Trimming cost V 0 bases and J 0 bases, with 10 bases left between them. The CDR3 consists of 16 residues. Germline CDR1 is SGDLS and CDR2 is YYNGEE. In DNA, the CDR3 is TGTGCCAGCAGCGTAGATAACAGAATCTCCTACAATGAGCAGTTCTTC. Amino acids: CASSVDNRISYNEQFF.

This clonotype was detected many times. The V call is TRBV9, the J call TRBJ2-7; the match to TRBD1 covers 7 bases. The J segment lost 2 bases and the V segment lost 4 bases, leaving 6 bases of the junction unmatched. The CDR3 contains 14 residues. From germline, CDR1 is SGDLS and CDR2 YYNGEE. The CDR3 DNA is TGTGCCAGCAGCTCCGACAGGGTCCCCTACGAGCAGTACTTC. Its translation is CASSSDRVPYEQYF.

This clonotype has a count of ten or more. The chain employs TRBV9 and TRBJ2-1; 11 bases are a match to TRBD1. This CDR3 region has 15 residues. From germline, CDR1 is SGDLS and CDR2 YYNGEE. The V gene end was trimmed by 7 bases and the J gene end by 6 bases; junction bases not matched to a gene: 9. CDR3 sequence: CASGPGDRGVNEQFF. The CDR3, as DNA: TGTGCCAGCGGCCCGGGGGACAGGGGGGTCAATGAGCAGTTCTTC.

This clonotype appeared many times. The chain is built from TRBV9 and TRBJ2-1; 7 bases are a match to TRBD2. J was trimmed by 5 bases and V by 7 bases; bases with no gene match: 15. This CDR3 is 16 amino acids long. Germline lookup yields CDR1 SGDLS and CDR2 YYNGEE. For the CDR3, the DNA is TGTGCCAGCTCCACCCTTACGGGGGGTCCGAACAATGAGCAGTTCTTC. This encodes CASSTLTGGPNNEQFF.

This clonotype has at least ten counts. V is TRBV9 and J is TRBJ2-2, with D possibly matching TRBD1 (5 bases). V lost 1 base, J lost 2 bases, and 6 bases lay in between. The CDR3 consists of 14 residues. The V gene's germline CDR1 is SGDLS and CDR2 YYNGEE. The CDR3 DNA is TGTGCCAGCAGCGTAACAGGCAACACCGGGGAGCTGTTTTTT. Protein sequence: CASSVTGNTGELFF. The full variable domain, in which reference TRBV9 and TRBJ2-2 provide the parts outside the CDR3, is DSGVTQTPKHLITATGQRVTLRCSPRSGDLSVYWYQQSLDQGLQFLIQYYNGEERAKGNILERFSAQQFPDLHSELNLSSLELGDSALYFCASSVTGNTGELFFGEGSRLTVL.

Relative to its sample, this clonotype is medium-sized. V usage is TRBV9 and J usage is TRBJ2-7; D is undetermined. The CDR3 is 15 residues long. Germline V gene data show CDR1 as SGDLS and CDR2 as YYNGEE. Trimming took 0 bases from V and 1 from J, leaving 11 bases between them. CDR3 amino acids: CASSVGFDASYEQYF. In nucleotides, the CDR3 is TGTGCCAGCAGCGTAGGGTTCGACGCGTCCTACGAGCAGTACTTC. The full variable domain, its missing parts supplied by reference TRBV9 and TRBJ2-7, is DSGVTQTPKHLITATGQRVTLRCSPRSGDLSVYWYQQSLDQGLQFLIQYYNGEERAKGNILERFSAQQFPDLHSELNLSSLELGDSALYFCASSVGFDASYEQYFGPGTRLTVT.

This clonotype was counted ten times or more. V is TRBV9 and J is TRBJ2-5; D may correspond to TRBD1 or TRBD2 (6 bases each). The CDR3 runs 15 residues. Germline CDR1 reads SGDLS; CDR2 reads YYNGEE. The V end was cut by 0 bases, the J end by 0 bases, with 9 bases between. Here the CDR3 reads CASSVAGANQETQYF. Here the CDR3 DNA reads TGTGCCAGCAGCGTAGCGGGGGCCAACCAAGAGACCCAGTACTTC.

V and J are TRBV9 and TRBJ2-5, with D possibly matching TRBD2 (5 bases). This CDR3 region has 15 residues. CDR1 is SGDLS and CDR2 is YYNGEE in the germline V gene. The V end was cut by 0 bases, the J end by 5 bases, with 14 bases between. Here the CDR3 reads CASSVGASLRETQYF. The CDR3 DNA reads TGTGCCAGCAGCGTAGGGGCTAGCCTACGGGAGACCCAGTACTTC.

There are many counts of this clonotype. V and J are TRBV9 and TRBJ1-4, with unresolved D. Germline V gene data show CDR1 as SGDLS and CDR2 as YYNGEE. V was pared by 2 bases and J by 0 bases, with 8 bases between. This CDR3 region has 15 residues. The CDR3 region is CASSVSLSTNEKLFF. The CDR3 nucleotides are TGTGCCAGCAGCGTCTCCCTTTCAACTAATGAAAAACTGTTTTTT.

This clonotype is labeled medium-sized. The chain uses TRBV9 and TRBJ2-4; 10 nucleotides match TRBD1. This CDR3 comprises 15 residues. J gave up 8 bases and V 4 bases, and 9 bases lay outside the gene matches. From germline, CDR1 is SGDLS and CDR2 YYNGEE. CDR3 sequence: CASSPQGTGVDIQYF. The CDR3 DNA sequence: TGTGCCAGCAGCCCCCAGGGGACAGGGGTGGACATTCAGTACTTC.

This clonotype was found many times. This sequence joins TRBV9 and TRBJ1-4; 8 bases are shared with TRBD1. This CDR3 has 16 residues. Germline loops: CDR1 SGDLS, CDR2 YYNGEE. Losses at the gene ends were 0 bases for V and 3 bases for J; bases not matched to a gene: 4. CDR3 region: CASSVGIQGANEKLFF. In DNA form, the CDR3 reads TGTGCCAGCAGCGTAGGCATACAGGGGGCTAATGAAAAACTGTTTTTT.

This clonotype is deemed medium-sized. The V and J genes are TRBV9 and TRBJ2-3, with 7 bases that match TRBD2. Trimming removed 0 bases from V and 1 base from J; junction bases left unmatched: 5. The CDR3 totals 16 residues. CDR1 is SGDLS and CDR2 is YYNGEE in the germline V gene. This CDR3 is CASSVGLAERTDTQYF. CDR3 nucleotides: TGTGCCAGCAGCGTAGGCCTAGCGGAGCGCACAGATACGCAGTATTTT.

This clonotype was detected ten times or more. The chain links TRBV9 to TRBJ2-3; D assignment may be TRBD1 or TRBD2 (6 bases each). Germline CDR1 reads SGDLS; CDR2 reads YYNGEE. The CDR3 contains 16 residues. The V gene lost 4 bases and the J gene lost 5 bases, with 20 bases spanning the gap. CDR3 region: CASSPRGGGPGDTQYF. CDR3 nucleotide sequence: TGTGCCAGCAGCCCCAGGGGTGGGGGGCCTGGAGATACGCAGTATTTT. Full variable domain (outside the CDR3, taken from reference TRBV9 and TRBJ2-3): DSGVTQTPKHLITATGQRVTLRCSPRSGDLSVYWYQQSLDQGLQFLIQYYNGEERAKGNILERFSAQQFPDLHSELNLSSLELGDSALYFCASSPRGGGPGDTQYFGPGTRLTVL.

This clonotype appeared many times. The rearrangement links TRBV9 to TRBJ2-2, with TRBD2 matching 8 bases. CDR1 and CDR2 from the germline V gene are SGDLS and YYNGEE. Trimming cost V 3 bases and J 5 bases; bases outside gene matches: 9. The CDR3 consists of 16 residues. CDR3 residues: CASSAHSGASTGELFF. CDR3 sequence (DNA): TGTGCCAGCAGCGCCCATAGCGGGGCCTCTACCGGGGAGCTGTTTTTT. Supplemented by reference TRBV9 and TRBJ2-2, the full variable domain reads DSGVTQTPKHLITATGQRVTLRCSPRSGDLSVYWYQQSLDQGLQFLIQYYNGEERAKGNILERFSAQQFPDLHSELNLSSLELGDSALYFCASSAHSGASTGELFFGEGSRLTVL.

This clonotype is medium-sized (0.01 to 0.1%) in the sample. V gene TRBV9 combines with J gene TRBJ2-1, with no clear D. The CDR3 sequence is 13 residues long. Germline CDR1 and CDR2: SGDLS and YYNGEE. Trimming stripped 4 bases from V and 2 bases from J, with 7 bases between. The CDR3 here is CASSPTAYNEQFF. The CDR3, as DNA: TGTGCCAGCAGCCCCACGGCCTACAATGAGCAGTTCTTC.

Comment on this clonotype: Since the CDR3 does not end with the conserved phenylalanine or tryptophan, this likely comes from a read error. The DNA is left out, because the CDR3 cannot be placed on it with certainty; the CDR3 is given as TCRdb lists it. CDR3 amino acids: CASSLASSRRETQNL. The chain joins TRBV5-3 to TRBJ2-5. TRBV5-3 is noted as an ORF with a role that remains uncertain. The CDR3 is 15 amino acids in total, end residues counted.

The sample holds many counts of this clonotype. The rearrangement joins TRBV9 to TRBJ2-3; 7 nucleotides align to TRBD1. The trim removed 2 bases at V and 3 bases at J, leaving 9 bases unmatched. The germline CDR1 and CDR2 sequences are SGDLS and YYNGEE. This CDR3 contains 16 residues. The CDR3 loop is CASSVSDRVGTDTQYF. The CDR3 DNA sequence: TGTGCCAGCAGCGTTTCCGACAGGGTCGGGACAGATACGCAGTATTTT.